This T cell receptor (beta chain) was observed in a study of T cell changes during pregnancy in multiple sclerosis (dated by TCRdb to about 2019). As for the study more broadly: Changes in the T cell repertoire over the course of pregnancy were examined in this study in women with multiple sclerosis.

Inclusive of the bounding cysteine and phenylalanine, the CDR3 is 17 residues long. The only DNA kept is the CDR3, 51 bases in frame from the first base. Sequences SGHTA (CDR1) and FQGNSA (CDR2) are obtained from the germline V gene. Trimming at the junction amounts to 5 bases on V and 2 bases on J, and the germline ends lie 19 bases apart. The method was the immunoSEQ multiplex PCR assay. Imported from immuneACCESS, the table was reduced by TCRdb to in-frame sequences with V and J called. These copies leave out some clones; in studies compared against another copy, an unresolved V gene accounts for under half, and the cause of the remainder is not known. Within this sample are 40,000 or so clones, with approximately 90% of them counted one time only. Together, the top ten hold 0.43% of the sample. A remark on this clone: Which antigen it targets is not known. No much larger clonotype is one base removed from it; base qualities were not supplied.

The specimen comprised CD4+ T cells from peripheral blood mononuclear cells, sampled in the third trimester of pregnancy. This TCR came from a female donor with multiple sclerosis, enrolled in a pregnancy study. The V and J segments used are TRBV7-2 and TRBJ2-1; the D gene is perhaps TRBD2, from 5 matching bases. The DNA sequence is TGTGCCAGCAGCCCCCAACGACTATCTATTACCTACAATGAGCAGTTCTTC. Translated, this gives CASSPQRLSITYNEQFF.